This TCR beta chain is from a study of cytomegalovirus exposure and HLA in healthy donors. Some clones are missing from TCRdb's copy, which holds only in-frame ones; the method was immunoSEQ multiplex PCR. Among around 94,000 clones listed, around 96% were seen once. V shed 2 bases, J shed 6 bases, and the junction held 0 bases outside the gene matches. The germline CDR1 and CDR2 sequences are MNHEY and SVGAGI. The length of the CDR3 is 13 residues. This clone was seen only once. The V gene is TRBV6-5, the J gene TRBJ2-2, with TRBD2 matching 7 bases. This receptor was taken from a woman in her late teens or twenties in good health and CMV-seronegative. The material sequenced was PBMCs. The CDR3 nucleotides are TGTGCCAGCAGTTACGGGAGGGCCGGGGAGCTGTTTTTT. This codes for CASSYGRAGELFF.